These 28 T cell receptor beta chains originate from one sample sequenced in a study of blood T cells in healthy people across ages. A second 7 to 11 cycle PCR used barcoded and J-beta primers. TCRdb fed the 5' RACE reads into MiXCR, producing one record per CDR3 protein. The sample lists about 600,000 distinct CDR3 sequences, less than 60% occurring once. Material: blood. Receptors were obtained from a man at least 80 years old in good health.

This clonotype was seen a few times. In DNA, the CDR3 is TGTGCCAGCAGACCTACTAGCGGGAGTGGGTACGAGCAGTACTTC. It is translated as CASRPTSGSGYEQYF. This chain uses TRBV7-2 with TRBJ2-7, with TRBD2 identical over 11 bases. The CDR3 contains 15 residues. Germline V gene lookup returns CDR1 SGHTA and CDR2 FQGNSA. The V and J ends lost 6 bases and 4 bases, in that order; junction bases with no gene match: 8.

This clonotype has only a few counts. The V gene is TRBV29-1, the J gene TRBJ1-1, with D possibly being TRBD1 (6 bases). This CDR3 contains 14 residues. CDR1 and CDR2 (germline): SQVTM, ANQGSEA. Deletions cut 7 bases from V and 1 base from J, with 16 bases between. As DNA, the CDR3 is TGCAGCGCGGGTGGTGGGGGCGAGAACACTGAAGCTTTCTTT. Its protein product is CSAGGGGENTEAFF. Full variable domain (outside the CDR3, taken from reference TRBV29-1 and TRBJ1-1): SAVISQKPSRDICQRGTSLTIQCQVDSQVTMMFWYRQQPGQSLTLIATANQGSEATYESGFVIDKFPISRPNLTFSTLTVSNMSPEDSSIYLCSAGGGGENTEAFFGQGTRLTVV.

The rearrangement joins TRBV6-5 to TRBJ1-1; the match to TRBD1 covers 10 bases. Germline values: CDR1 MNHEY, CDR2 SVGAGI. The ends lost 6 bases at V and 10 bases at J; junction bases unmatched: 11. The CDR3 has 14 amino acids. The CDR3 loop is CASSITRQGAGAFF. CDR3 sequence (DNA): TGTGCCAGCAGCATAACCCGACAGGGGGCGGGAGCTTTCTTT.

The V and J genes are TRBV12-3 or TRBV12-4 and TRBJ2-4; no definite D call. With the DNA end fitting TRBJ2-7 better, the J assignment may be wrong. The CDR3 runs 14 residues. In nucleotides, the CDR3 is TGTGCCAGCAGTTTAGGAATAGGGCCCAACGAGCAGTACTTC. It codes for CASSLGIGPNEQYF.

J is TRBJ2-7 and V is TRBV20-1; 8 nucleotides match TRBD1. This CDR3 comprises 14 residues. Germline lookup yields CDR1 DFQATT and CDR2 SNEGSKA (reference sequence). J was trimmed by 6 bases and V by 0 bases; bases with no gene match: 7. The CDR3 loop reads CSARDGQGVGEQYF. The CDR3 DNA follows: TGCAGTGCTAGAGACGGACAGGGTGTAGGCGAGCAGTACTTC.

A word on this clonotype: This may be a read error: a much more frequent sequence differs by one nucleotide. The J gene is TRBJ2-5, the V gene TRBV29-1; D is ambiguous. Trimming removed 8 bases from V and 1 base from J, with 11 bases in between. Per the germline V gene, CDR1 is SQVTM and CDR2 is ANQGSEA. The CDR3 has 12 amino acids. CDR3: CSFRITQETQYF. CDR3 in DNA: TGCAGCTTTCGGATTACCCAAGAGACCCAGTACTTC.

The gene calls are TRBV20-1 and TRBJ2-1; TRBD2 might be the D (5 bases). The CDR3 has 14 residues. Looked up from germline, CDR1 is DFQATT and CDR2 is SNEGSKA (reference sequence). The V gene lost 3 bases and the J gene lost 5 bases, with 14 bases spanning the gap. CDR3 amino acids: CSARMRAANNEQFF. The DNA for the CDR3 is TGCAGTGCTAGGATGCGAGCGGCGAACAATGAGCAGTTCTTC.

This chain uses TRBV3-1 with TRBJ2-7; unclear D gene. Deletions cut 0 bases from V and 0 bases from J, with 6 bases between. The CDR3 sequence is 14 residues long. Germline V gives CDR1 LGHDT, CDR2 YNNKEL (reference sequence). DNA for the CDR3: TGTGCCAGCAGCCAAGATTCGAACTCCTACGAGCAGTACTTC. This codes for CASSQDSNSYEQYF.

The V gene is TRBV5-1, the J gene TRBJ2-2; a weak D match, TRBD1 (5 bases). The germline V gene has CDR1 SGHRS and CDR2 YFSETQ. Deletions cut 2 bases from V and 3 bases from J, with 11 bases between. The CDR3 has 15 residues. The CDR3 DNA is TGCGCCAGCAGCTTTCGACAGAGTGACACCGGGGAGCTGTTTTTT. Residues: CASSFRQSDTGELFF.

This sequence joins TRBV28 and TRBJ2-4; no clear D gene. CDR1 MDHEN and CDR2 SYDVKM come from the germline V gene. The V and J ends lost 2 bases and 8 bases respectively, with 13 bases between them. The CDR3 is 14 amino acids. DNA for the CDR3: TGTGCCAGCAGTTTAAGATCCGGGCTCGACATTCAGTACTTC. It is translated as CASSLRSGLDIQYF.

This clonotype was seen only a few times. The chain couples TRBV12-3 or TRBV12-4 to TRBJ2-1; D possibly uses TRBD1 or TRBD2 (5 bases each). The length of the CDR3 is 13 residues. The V end was cut by 7 bases, the J end by 4 bases, with 11 bases between. CDR3 in DNA: TGTGCCAGCAAGGTGAGGGGATACAATGAGCAGTTCTTC. This codes for CASKVRGYNEQFF.

The gene calls are TRBV7-6 and TRBJ1-4, with D possibly TRBD1 on 6 matching bases. Germline CDR1 SGHVS, CDR2 FNYEAQ. V was clipped by 5 bases and J by 10 bases, with 20 bases between them. CDR3 length: 15 residues. Here the CDR3 reads CASSPGGAQAVKLFF. The CDR3, as DNA: TGTGCCAGCAGCCCCGGGGGGGCGCAGGCAGTAAAACTGTTTTTT.

This clonotype turned up a few times. This chain connects TRBV4-2 to TRBJ2-1; 9 bases are a match to TRBD2. CDR1 is LGHNA and CDR2 is YNFKEQ in the germline V gene. With V trimmed by 2 bases and J by 9 bases, 14 bases remained unmatched. The CDR3 runs to 17 residues. CDR3 in amino acids: CASSQYLLAGTGGEQFF. CDR3 nucleotides: TGTGCCAGCAGCCAATACCTACTAGCGGGCACAGGAGGTGAGCAGTTCTTC.

The rearrangement joins TRBV18 to TRBJ1-6, with D unresolved. This CDR3 has 14 residues. V dropped 8 bases and J dropped 9 bases, with 17 bases sitting between them. The V gene's germline CDR1 is KGHSH and CDR2 LQKENI. The CDR3 DNA sequence: TGTGCCAGCAGGGATCGCGAAGTGGGTTCACCCCTCCACTTT. Translation gives CASRDREVGSPLHF. Combining the CDR3 with reference TRBV18 and TRBJ1-6 gives the whole variable domain NAGVMQNPRHLVRRRGQEARLRCSPMKGHSHVYWYRQLPEEGLKFMVYLQKENIIDESGMPKERFSAEFPKEGPSILRIQQVVRGDSAAYFCASRDREVGSPLHFGNGTRLTVT.

This clonotype was observed a handful of times. The chain carries TRBV5-1 and TRBJ1-1, with D possibly TRBD1 on 5 matching bases. CDR3 length: 19 residues. V lost 1 base to trimming and J lost 1 base, with 23 bases between them. The germline V gene has CDR1 SGHRS and CDR2 YFSETQ. The CDR3 here is CASSLIIGVRVHGNTEAFF. The DNA of the CDR3 is TGCGCCAGCAGCTTGATCATTGGCGTCAGGGTCCACGGGAACACTGAAGCTTTCTTT.

The chain links TRBV4-3 to TRBJ2-1; TRBD2 matches 12 bases. The V gene end was trimmed by 0 bases and the J gene end by 13 bases; junction bases not matched to a gene: 13. Germline V gene lookup returns CDR1 LGHNA and CDR2 YSLEER. There are 17 residues in the CDR3. CDR3 amino acids: CASSQDLAGGPGETQFF. The CDR3 region has the DNA TGCGCCAGCAGCCAAGATCTAGCGGGAGGGCCGGGAGAGACCCAGTTCTTC.

This chain connects TRBV5-1 to TRBJ1-1; no clear D. With 4 bases removed from V and 3 bases from J, the gap between germline ends came to 16 bases. This CDR3 has 15 amino acids. Germline CDR1 reads SGHRS; CDR2 reads YFSETQ. Here the CDR3 reads CASSMWRAGDTEAFF. The CDR3 DNA follows: TGCGCCAGCAGCATGTGGAGGGCCGGGGACACTGAAGCTTTCTTT.

This clonotype was seen a handful of times. This chain uses TRBV6-5 with TRBJ2-5; either TRBD1 or TRBD2 may fit D (5 bases each). Trimming left V 4 bases short and J 11 bases short, with 23 bases between. The CDR3 totals 15 residues. Germline CDR1 and CDR2: MNHEY and SVGAGI. The CDR3 nucleotides are TGTGCCAGCAGTTTGTCCGGGACCAGTACAAGTGAGCAGTACTTC. Protein sequence: CASSLSGTSTSEQYF.

Many counts were recorded for this clonotype. This chain joins TRBV4-3 and TRBJ2-1, with D unclear. The V end lost 1 base, the J end lost 7 bases, and 14 bases lay between the germline ends. The germline CDR1 and CDR2 sequences are LGHNA and YSLEER. The CDR3 is 15 amino acids. The DNA of the CDR3 is TGCGCCAGCAGCCAAGGGAGTGACGGTGTGAATGAGCAGTTCTTC. Protein product: CASSQGSDGVNEQFF.

This clonotype was observed a few times. The rearrangement uses TRBV7-2 and TRBJ2-2; D ambiguous. Germline assignment: CDR1 SGHTA and CDR2 FQGNSA. Deletions cut 2 bases from V and 6 bases from J, with 7 bases between. The CDR3 sequence is 13 residues long. The CDR3 sequence is CASSLSWAGELFF. CDR3 bases: TGTGCCAGCAGCTTAAGCTGGGCCGGGGAGCTGTTTTTT.

The chain has TRBV28 and TRBJ2-1; TRBD1 matches at 7 bases. The CDR3 totals 15 residues. Germline loops: CDR1 MDHEN, CDR2 SYDVKM. V lost 4 bases to trimming and J lost 6 bases; unmatched junction nucleotides: 9. The CDR3 bases are TGTGCCAGCAGTTCCCTGACAGGGATTGGCAATGAGCAGTTCTTC. It yields the protein CASSSLTGIGNEQFF.

A word on this clonotype: A much larger clone differs from this one at a single base, so this may be a read error. The rearrangement uses TRBV6-5 and TRBJ1-2; 8 bases are a match to TRBD1. The CDR3 extends over 15 amino acids. Germline V gives CDR1 MNHEY, CDR2 SVGAGI. Here the CDR3 reads CASSYTRGLGYGCTF. CDR3 DNA: TGTGCCAGCAGTTACACCAGGGGGCTGGGCTATGGCTGCACCTTC.

This chain links TRBV20-1 with TRBJ2-3, with 9 bases that match TRBD2. Germline V gives CDR1 DFQATT, CDR2 SNEGSKA (reference sequence). The CDR3 totals 14 residues. V lost 5 bases and J lost 4; bases outside the gene matches: 7. CDR3 DNA sequence: TGCAGTGCTTCATTAGCGGGAGAGGCAGATACGCAGTATTTT. It codes for CSASLAGEADTQYF.

The chain recombines TRBV29-1 with TRBJ2-2; 9 bases match TRBD1. From germline, CDR1 is SQVTM and CDR2 ANQGSEA. The trim removed 3 bases at V and 5 bases at J, leaving 4 bases unmatched. The CDR3 spans 14 residues. The CDR3 here is CSVDFDRGTGELFF. The DNA of the CDR3 is TGCAGCGTTGACTTCGACAGGGGGACCGGGGAGCTGTTTTTT.

This clonotype was found once. The chain is built from TRBV4-3 and TRBJ2-4; TRBD1 matches 8 bases. The CDR3 has 15 amino acids. With 3 bases clipped from V and 6 bases from J, the junction kept 7 bases outside the gene matches. The V gene's germline CDR1 is LGHNA and CDR2 YSLEER. Written as DNA, the CDR3 is TGCGCCAGCAGCCAGGACAGGGCGGTGGGAAACATTCAGTACTTC. Protein: CASSQDRAVGNIQYF.

The gene calls are TRBV6-5 and TRBJ1-6; possible D gene TRBD1, 6 bases. Deletions cut 3 bases from V and 10 bases from J, with 13 bases between. The germline CDR1 and CDR2 sequences are MNHEY and SVGAGI. The CDR3 runs to 14 residues. As DNA, the CDR3 is TGTGCCAGCAGTTATGAACAGGGCGACTCACCCCTCCACTTT. Its protein product is CASSYEQGDSPLHF.

With respect to this clonotype: Its ends do not fully match the called genes, so a read error is possible. The rearrangement uses TRBV20-1 and TRBJ1-6, with 7 bases aligning to TRBD1. Germline loops: CDR1 DFQATT, CDR2 SNEGSKA (reference sequence). This CDR3 spans 14 amino acids. This CDR3 reads CSARSGTANSPLHF. DNA of the CDR3: TGCAGTGCTAGGTCCGGGACAGCAAATTCACCTCTCCACTTT.

The sample holds a few counts of this clonotype. The rearrangement uses TRBV7-2 and TRBJ1-5; perhaps TRBD1 as D (5 bases). This CDR3 is 15 amino acids long. Germline CDR1 and CDR2: SGHTA and FQGNSA. V was trimmed by 5 bases and J by 1 base, leaving 12 bases between them. The CDR3 nucleotides are TGTGCCAGCAGCGCGGGGGGACTGAGCAATCAGCCCCAGCATTTT. Its protein is CASSAGGLSNQPQHF.